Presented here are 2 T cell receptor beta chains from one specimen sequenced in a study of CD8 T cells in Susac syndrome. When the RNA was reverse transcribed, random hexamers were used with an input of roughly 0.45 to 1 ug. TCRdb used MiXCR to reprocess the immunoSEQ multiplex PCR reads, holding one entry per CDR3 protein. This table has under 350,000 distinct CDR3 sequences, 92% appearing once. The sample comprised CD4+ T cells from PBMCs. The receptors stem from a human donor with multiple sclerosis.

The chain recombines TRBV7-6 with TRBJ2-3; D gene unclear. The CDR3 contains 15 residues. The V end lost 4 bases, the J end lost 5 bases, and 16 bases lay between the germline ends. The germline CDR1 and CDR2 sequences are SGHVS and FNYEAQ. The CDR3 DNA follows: TGTGCCAGCAGCTCCCCGGTGGCGGAGAAAGATACGCAGTATTTT. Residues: CASSSPVAEKDTQYF.

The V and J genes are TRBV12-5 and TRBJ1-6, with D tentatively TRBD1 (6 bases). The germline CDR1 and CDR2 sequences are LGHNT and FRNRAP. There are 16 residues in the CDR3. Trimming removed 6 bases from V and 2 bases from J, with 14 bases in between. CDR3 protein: CASGEPEGAYNSPLHF. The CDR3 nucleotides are TGTGCTAGTGGCGAACCAGAGGGGGCCTATAATTCACCCCTCCACTTT.